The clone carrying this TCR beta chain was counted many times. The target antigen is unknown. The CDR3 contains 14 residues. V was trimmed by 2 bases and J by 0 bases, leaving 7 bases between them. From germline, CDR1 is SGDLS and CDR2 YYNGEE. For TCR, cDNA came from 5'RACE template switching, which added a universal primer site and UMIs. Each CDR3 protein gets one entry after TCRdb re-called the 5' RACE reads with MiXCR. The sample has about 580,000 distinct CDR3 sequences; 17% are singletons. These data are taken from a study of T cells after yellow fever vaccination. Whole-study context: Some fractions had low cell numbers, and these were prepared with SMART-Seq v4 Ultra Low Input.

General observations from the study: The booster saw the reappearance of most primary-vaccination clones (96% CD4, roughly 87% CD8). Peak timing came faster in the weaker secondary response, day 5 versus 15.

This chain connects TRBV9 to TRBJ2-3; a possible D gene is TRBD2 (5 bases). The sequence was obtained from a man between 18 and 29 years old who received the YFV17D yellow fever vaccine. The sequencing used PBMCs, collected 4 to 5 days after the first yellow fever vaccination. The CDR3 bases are TGTGCCAGCAGCGTCCCGGGGAGCACAGATACGCAGTATTTT. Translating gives CASSVPGSTDTQYF.